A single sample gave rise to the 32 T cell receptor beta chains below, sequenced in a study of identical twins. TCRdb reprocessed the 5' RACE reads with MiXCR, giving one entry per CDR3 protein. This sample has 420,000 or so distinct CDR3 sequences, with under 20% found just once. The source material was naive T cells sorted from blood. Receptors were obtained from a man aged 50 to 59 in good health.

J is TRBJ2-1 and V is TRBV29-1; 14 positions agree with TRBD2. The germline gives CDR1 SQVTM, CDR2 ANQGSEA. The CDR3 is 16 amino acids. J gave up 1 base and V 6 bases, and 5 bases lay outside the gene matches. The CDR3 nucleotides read TGCAGCGTGCCGACTAGCGGGAGGGGGTCCTACAATGAGCAGTTCTTC. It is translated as CSVPTSGRGSYNEQFF.

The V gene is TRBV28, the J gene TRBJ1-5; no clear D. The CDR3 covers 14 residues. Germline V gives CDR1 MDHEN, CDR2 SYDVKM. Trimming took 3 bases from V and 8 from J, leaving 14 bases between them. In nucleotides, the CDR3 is TGTGCCAGCAGTTTTGTCGGGAATGGGGAGCCCCAGCATTTT. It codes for CASSFVGNGEPQHF.

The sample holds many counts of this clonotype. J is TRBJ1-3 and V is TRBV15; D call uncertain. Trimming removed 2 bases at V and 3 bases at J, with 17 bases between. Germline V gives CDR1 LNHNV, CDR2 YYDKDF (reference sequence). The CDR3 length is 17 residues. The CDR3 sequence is CATSRTFMGSRGNTIYF. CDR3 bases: TGTGCCACCAGCAGAACGTTTATGGGGAGTCGTGGAAACACCATATATTTT.

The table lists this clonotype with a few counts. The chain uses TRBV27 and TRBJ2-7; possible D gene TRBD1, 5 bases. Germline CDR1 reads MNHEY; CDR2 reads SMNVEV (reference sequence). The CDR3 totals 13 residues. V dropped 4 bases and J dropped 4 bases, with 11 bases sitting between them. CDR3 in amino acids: CASSSVRTYEQYF. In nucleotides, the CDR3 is TGTGCCAGCAGTTCGGTCAGGACATACGAGCAGTACTTC.

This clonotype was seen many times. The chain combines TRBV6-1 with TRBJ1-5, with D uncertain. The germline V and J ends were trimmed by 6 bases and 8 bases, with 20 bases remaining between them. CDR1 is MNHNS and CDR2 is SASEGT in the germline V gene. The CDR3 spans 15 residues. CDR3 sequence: CASRNGRIPGKPQHF. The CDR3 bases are TGTGCCAGCAGGAACGGACGGATCCCCGGGAAGCCCCAGCATTTT.

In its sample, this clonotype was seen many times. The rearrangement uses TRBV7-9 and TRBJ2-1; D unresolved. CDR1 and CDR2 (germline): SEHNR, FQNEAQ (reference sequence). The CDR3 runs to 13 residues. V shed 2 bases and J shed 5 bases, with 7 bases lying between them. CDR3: CASSLSLHNEQFF. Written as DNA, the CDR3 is TGTGCCAGCAGCTTATCCCTACACAATGAGCAGTTCTTC.

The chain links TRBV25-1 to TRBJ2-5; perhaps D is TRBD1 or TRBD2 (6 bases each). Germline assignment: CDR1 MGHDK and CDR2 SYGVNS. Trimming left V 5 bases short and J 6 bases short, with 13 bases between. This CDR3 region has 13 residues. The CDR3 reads CASSRGVGKTQYF. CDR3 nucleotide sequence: TGTGCCAGCAGTAGGGGGGTTGGAAAGACCCAGTACTTC.

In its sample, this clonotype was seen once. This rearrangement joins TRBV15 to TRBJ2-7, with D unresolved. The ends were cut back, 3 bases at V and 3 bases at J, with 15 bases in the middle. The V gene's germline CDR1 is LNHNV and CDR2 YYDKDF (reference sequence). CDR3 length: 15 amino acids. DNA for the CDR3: TGTGCCACCAGCAGCCGGCCAGGATTATACTACGAGCAGTACTTC. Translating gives CATSSRPGLYYEQYF.

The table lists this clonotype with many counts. For the CDR3, the DNA is TGTGCCACCAGCGGAGCGGACGGCTTTAACTATGGCTACACCTTC. Its protein is CATSGADGFNYGYTF. This chain links TRBV15 with TRBJ1-2; no reliable D call. Germline values: CDR1 LNHNV, CDR2 YYDKDF (reference sequence). The V end was cut by 5 bases, the J end by 1 base, with 14 bases between. The CDR3 has 15 residues.

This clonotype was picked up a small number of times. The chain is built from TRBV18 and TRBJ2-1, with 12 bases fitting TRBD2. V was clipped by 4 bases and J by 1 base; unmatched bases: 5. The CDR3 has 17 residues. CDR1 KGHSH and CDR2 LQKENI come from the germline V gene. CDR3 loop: CASSLWTSGTSYNEQFF. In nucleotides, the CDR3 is TGTGCCAGCTCACTCTGGACTAGCGGGACTTCCTACAATGAGCAGTTCTTC.

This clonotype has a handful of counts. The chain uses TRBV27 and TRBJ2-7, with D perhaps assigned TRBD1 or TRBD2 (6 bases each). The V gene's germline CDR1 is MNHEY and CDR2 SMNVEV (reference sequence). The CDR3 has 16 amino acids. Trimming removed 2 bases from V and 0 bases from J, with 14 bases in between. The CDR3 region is CASSLIGGGNSYEQYF. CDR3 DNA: TGTGCCAGCAGTTTAATAGGGGGAGGCAACTCCTACGAGCAGTACTTC.

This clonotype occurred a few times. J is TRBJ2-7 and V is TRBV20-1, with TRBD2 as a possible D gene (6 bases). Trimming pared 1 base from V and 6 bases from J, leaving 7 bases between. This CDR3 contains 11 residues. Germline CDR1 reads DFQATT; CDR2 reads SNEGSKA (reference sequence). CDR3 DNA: TGCAGTGCTAGAGTGGGGGGCGAGCAGTACTTC. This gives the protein CSARVGGEQYF.

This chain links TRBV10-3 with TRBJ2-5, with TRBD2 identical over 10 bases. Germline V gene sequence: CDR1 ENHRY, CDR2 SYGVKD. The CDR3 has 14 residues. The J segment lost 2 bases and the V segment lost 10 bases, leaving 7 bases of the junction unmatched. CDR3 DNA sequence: TGTGCCACTACCGGGACTAGCGTACAAGAGACCCAGTACTTC. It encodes CATTGTSVQETQYF.

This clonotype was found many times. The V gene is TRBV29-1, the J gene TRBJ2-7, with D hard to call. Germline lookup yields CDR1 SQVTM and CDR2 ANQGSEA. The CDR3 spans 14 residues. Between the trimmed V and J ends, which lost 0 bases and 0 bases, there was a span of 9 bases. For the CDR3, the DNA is TGCAGCGTTGAAGAACCGGCATCCTCCTACGAGCAGTACTTC. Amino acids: CSVEEPASSYEQYF.

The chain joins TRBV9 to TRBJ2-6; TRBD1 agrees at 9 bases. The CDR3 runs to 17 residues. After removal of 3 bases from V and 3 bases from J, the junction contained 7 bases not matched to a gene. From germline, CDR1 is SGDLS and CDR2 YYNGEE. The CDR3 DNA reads TGTGCCAGCAGCGCGGGGACAGGGAGGGTTGGGGCCAACGTCCTGACTTTC. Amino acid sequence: CASSAGTGRVGANVLTF.

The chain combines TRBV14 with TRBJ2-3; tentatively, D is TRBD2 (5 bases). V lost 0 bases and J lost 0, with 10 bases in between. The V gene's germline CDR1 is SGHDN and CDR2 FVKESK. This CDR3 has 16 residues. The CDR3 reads CASSQEEGASTDTQYF. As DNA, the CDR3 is TGTGCCAGCAGCCAAGAAGAGGGAGCTAGCACAGATACGCAGTATTTT.

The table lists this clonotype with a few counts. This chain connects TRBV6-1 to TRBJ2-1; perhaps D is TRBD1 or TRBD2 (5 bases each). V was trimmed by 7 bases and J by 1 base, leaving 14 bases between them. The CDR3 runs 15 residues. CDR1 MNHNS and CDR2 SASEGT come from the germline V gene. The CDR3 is CASTRDGASYNEQFF. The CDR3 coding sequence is TGTGCCAGCACCAGGGACGGAGCTTCCTACAATGAGCAGTTCTTC.

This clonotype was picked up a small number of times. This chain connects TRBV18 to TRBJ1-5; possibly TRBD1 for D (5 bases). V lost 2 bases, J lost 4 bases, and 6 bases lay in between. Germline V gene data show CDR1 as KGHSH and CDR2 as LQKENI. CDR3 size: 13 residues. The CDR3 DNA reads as TGTGCCAGCTCACCAAACAGGAATCAGCCCCAGCATTTT. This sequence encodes CASSPNRNQPQHF.

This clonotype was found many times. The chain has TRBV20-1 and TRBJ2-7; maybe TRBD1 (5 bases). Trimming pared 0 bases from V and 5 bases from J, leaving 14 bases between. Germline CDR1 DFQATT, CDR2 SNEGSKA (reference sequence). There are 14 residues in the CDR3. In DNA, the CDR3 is TGCAGTGCTAGAGAAACAGGTTGGAAGGACGAGCAGTACTTC. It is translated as CSARETGWKDEQYF.

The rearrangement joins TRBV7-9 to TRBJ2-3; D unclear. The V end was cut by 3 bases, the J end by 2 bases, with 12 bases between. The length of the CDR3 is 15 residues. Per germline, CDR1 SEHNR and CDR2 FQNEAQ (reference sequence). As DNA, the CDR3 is TGTGCCAGCAGCTTTGGACCCGACTTCACAGATACGCAGTATTTT. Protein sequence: CASSFGPDFTDTQYF.

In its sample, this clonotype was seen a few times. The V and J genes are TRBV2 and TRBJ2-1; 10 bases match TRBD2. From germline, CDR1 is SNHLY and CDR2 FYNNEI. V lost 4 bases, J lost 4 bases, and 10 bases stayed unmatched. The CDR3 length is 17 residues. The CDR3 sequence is CASSGLETSGYYNEQFF. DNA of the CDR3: TGTGCCAGCAGTGGGTTAGAGACTAGCGGGTATTACAATGAGCAGTTCTTC.

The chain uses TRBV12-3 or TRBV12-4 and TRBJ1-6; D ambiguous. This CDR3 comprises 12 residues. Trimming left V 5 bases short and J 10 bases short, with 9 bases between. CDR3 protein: CASSLPPSPLHF. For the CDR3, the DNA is TGTGCCAGCAGTCTCCCTCCCTCACCCCTCCACTTT.

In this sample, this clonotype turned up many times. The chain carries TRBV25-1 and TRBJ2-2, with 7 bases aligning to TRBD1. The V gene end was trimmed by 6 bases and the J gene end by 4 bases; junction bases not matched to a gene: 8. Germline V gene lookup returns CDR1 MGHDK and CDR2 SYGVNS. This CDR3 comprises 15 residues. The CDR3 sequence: CASRPGQDLTGELFF. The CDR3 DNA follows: TGTGCCAGCAGACCCGGACAGGACCTCACCGGGGAGCTGTTTTTT.

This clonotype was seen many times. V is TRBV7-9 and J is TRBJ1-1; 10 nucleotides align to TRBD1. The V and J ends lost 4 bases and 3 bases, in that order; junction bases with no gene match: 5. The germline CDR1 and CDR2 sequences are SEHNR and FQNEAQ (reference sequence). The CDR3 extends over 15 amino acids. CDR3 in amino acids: CASSSRTGGDTEAFF. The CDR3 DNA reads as TGTGCCAGCAGCTCGCGGACAGGGGGGGACACTGAAGCTTTCTTT.

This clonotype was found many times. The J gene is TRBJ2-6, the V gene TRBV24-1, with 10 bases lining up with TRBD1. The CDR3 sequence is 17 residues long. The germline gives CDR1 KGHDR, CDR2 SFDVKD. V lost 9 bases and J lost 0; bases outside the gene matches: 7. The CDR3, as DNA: TGTGCCACCGCCGGGACAGGGGATTTCTCTGGGGCCAACGTCCTGACTTTC. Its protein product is CATAGTGDFSGANVLTF.

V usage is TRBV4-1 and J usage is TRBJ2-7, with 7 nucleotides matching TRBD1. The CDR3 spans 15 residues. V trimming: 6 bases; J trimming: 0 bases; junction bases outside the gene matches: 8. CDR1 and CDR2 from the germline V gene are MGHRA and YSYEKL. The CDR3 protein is CASRPHRQGSYEQYF. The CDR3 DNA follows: TGCGCCAGCAGGCCCCACCGACAGGGCTCCTACGAGCAGTACTTC.

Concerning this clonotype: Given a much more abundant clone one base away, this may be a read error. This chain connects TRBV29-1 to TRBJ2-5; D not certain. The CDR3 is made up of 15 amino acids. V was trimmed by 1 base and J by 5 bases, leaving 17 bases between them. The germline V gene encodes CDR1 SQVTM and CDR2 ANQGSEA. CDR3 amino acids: CSVEVPEDGGETQYF. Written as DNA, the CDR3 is TGCAGCGTTGAAGTTCCAGAGGACGGTGGGGAGACCCAGTACTTC.

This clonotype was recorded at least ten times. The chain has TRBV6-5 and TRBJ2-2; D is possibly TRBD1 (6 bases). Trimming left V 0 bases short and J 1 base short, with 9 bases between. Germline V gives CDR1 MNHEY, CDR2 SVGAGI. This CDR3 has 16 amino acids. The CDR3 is CASSYSRGQNTGELFF. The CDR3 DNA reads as TGTGCCAGCAGTTACTCGAGGGGACAGAACACCGGGGAGCTGTTTTTT.

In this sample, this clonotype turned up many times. CDR3 nucleotides: TGTGCCATCAGTGAAACCGGGACCGCCGGGACCCAGTACTTC. Protein sequence: CAISETGTAGTQYF. The V call is TRBV10-3, the J call TRBJ2-5; D possibly matches TRBD1 or TRBD2 (5 bases each). This CDR3 region has 14 residues. Germline V gene sequence: CDR1 ENHRY, CDR2 SYGVKD. Trimming took 3 bases from V and 7 from J, leaving 15 bases between them.

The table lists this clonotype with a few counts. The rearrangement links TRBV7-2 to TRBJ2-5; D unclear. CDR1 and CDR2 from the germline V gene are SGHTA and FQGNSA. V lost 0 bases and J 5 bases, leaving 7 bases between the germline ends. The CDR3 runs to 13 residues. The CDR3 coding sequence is TGTGCCAGCAGCTTAGCGCCTGCGGAGACCCAGTACTTC. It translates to CASSLAPAETQYF.

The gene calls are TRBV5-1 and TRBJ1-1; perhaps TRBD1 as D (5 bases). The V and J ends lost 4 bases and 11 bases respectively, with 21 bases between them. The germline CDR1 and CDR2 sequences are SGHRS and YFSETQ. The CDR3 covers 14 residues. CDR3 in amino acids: CASSTGHAPLGAFF. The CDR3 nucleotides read TGCGCCAGCAGCACCGGACACGCTCCCTTAGGGGCTTTCTTT. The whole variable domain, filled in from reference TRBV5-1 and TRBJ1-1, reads KAGVTQTPRYLIKTRGQQVTLSCSPISGHRSVSWYQQTPGQGLQFLFEYFSETQRNKGNFPGRFSGRQFSNSRSEMNVSTLELGDSALYLCASSTGHAPLGAFFGQGTRLTVV.

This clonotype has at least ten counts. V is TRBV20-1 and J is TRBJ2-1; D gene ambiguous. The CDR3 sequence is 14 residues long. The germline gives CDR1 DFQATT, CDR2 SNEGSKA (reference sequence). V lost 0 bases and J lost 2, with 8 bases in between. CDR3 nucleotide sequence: TGCAGTGCTAGAGATCTCCTAGCCTACAATGAGCAGTTCTTC. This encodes CSARDLLAYNEQFF.